The 16 T cell receptor beta chains in this list originate from one sample, sequenced in a study of T cells after yellow fever vaccination. TCRdb reprocessed the 5' RACE reads via MiXCR and lists one record per CDR3 protein. The table includes roughly 520,000 distinct CDR3 sequences, roughly 22% detected once. The sequenced sample was PBMCs, obtained approximately 22 days after the first yellow fever vaccination. The receptors here all came from a young man who received the YFV17D yellow fever vaccine.

This clonotype occurred a few times. V gene TRBV5-1 combines with J gene TRBJ2-1; D is perhaps TRBD2 (5 bases). Germline V gene data show CDR1 as SGHRS and CDR2 as YFSETQ. Trimming shortened V by 2 bases and J by 4 bases, and 7 bases separated the two germline ends. The CDR3 is made up of 13 amino acids. CDR3 DNA: TGCGCCAGCAGCTTCGGACTTTACAATGAGCAGTTCTTC. Encoded protein: CASSFGLYNEQFF.

This clonotype was seen a few times. The junction does not match germline at one end; this may be a read error. The CDR3 region is CASSLGAPVGLAFF. The CDR3 coding sequence is TGTGCCAGCAGCCTAGGGGCCCCCGTGGGGTTAGCTTTCTTT. The J gene is TRBJ1-1, the V gene TRBV13, with D maybe TRBD1 (5 bases). The CDR3 extends over 14 amino acids. Germline V gives CDR1 PRHDT, CDR2 FYEKMQ (reference sequence).

Only a few counts were recorded for this clonotype. This rearrangement joins TRBV6-1 to TRBJ2-2, with 8 bases that match TRBD2. V lost 6 bases to trimming and J lost 4 bases; unmatched junction nucleotides: 7. The CDR3 consists of 15 residues. Germline V gives CDR1 MNHNS, CDR2 SASEGT. CDR3 coding DNA: TGTGCCAGCAGGCGGGGGGCGCAGGGCACCGGGGAGCTGTTTTTT. It translates to CASRRGAQGTGELFF.

This clonotype has just a few counts. The V and J genes are TRBV6-5 and TRBJ2-3; D not certain. The V gene lost 4 bases and the J gene lost 1 base, with 15 bases spanning the gap. The CDR3 length is 16 residues. Germline V CDR1 and CDR2: MNHEY, SVGAGI. The CDR3 here is CASSSPPPTRTDTQYF. The CDR3 DNA reads as TGTGCCAGCAGTTCCCCTCCCCCCACTCGCACAGATACGCAGTATTTT.

This clonotype has just a few counts. The chain is built from TRBV20-1 and TRBJ2-1; D assignment may be TRBD1 or TRBD2 (5 bases each). Trimming shortened V by 1 base and J by 2 bases, and 12 bases separated the two germline ends. Germline CDR1 reads DFQATT; CDR2 reads SNEGSKA (reference sequence). This CDR3 has 15 residues. CDR3 in DNA: TGCAGTGCTAGAGGCCTCGGGGCCCCCTACAATGAGCAGTTCTTC. Translating it yields CSARGLGAPYNEQFF.

This clonotype was recorded many times. The gene calls are TRBV6-2 or TRBV6-3 and TRBJ2-6; D gene uncertain. Trimming cost V 3 bases and J 0 bases, with 6 bases left between them. The CDR3 has 15 amino acids. Per the germline V gene, CDR1 is MNHEY and CDR2 is SVGEGT. CDR3: CASSYSSSGANVLTF. The CDR3 nucleotides are TGTGCCAGCAGTTATAGCAGCTCTGGGGCCAACGTCCTGACTTTC.

This clonotype was observed a few times. The V and J genes are TRBV6-5 and TRBJ1-3, with a tentative D call TRBD1 (5 bases). V lost 2 bases and J 3 bases, leaving 11 bases between the germline ends. Germline V CDR1 and CDR2: MNHEY, SVGAGI. The length of the CDR3 is 15 residues. CDR3 in DNA: TGTGCCAGCAGTTACAAAGGGACGGGTGGAAACACCATATATTTT. It specifies CASSYKGTGGNTIYF.

This clonotype turned up a few times. V and J are TRBV7-9 and TRBJ2-5; 9 nucleotides agree with TRBD1. Germline CDR1 reads SEHNR; CDR2 reads FQNEAQ (reference sequence). The V gene end was trimmed by 2 bases and the J gene end by 4 bases; junction bases not matched to a gene: 8. The CDR3 length is 16 residues. CDR3 amino acids: CASSLNGDRVGETQYF. In DNA form, the CDR3 reads TGTGCCAGCAGCTTAAATGGGGACAGGGTCGGAGAGACCCAGTACTTC.

This clonotype has a handful of counts. V and J are TRBV19 and TRBJ1-1, with D possibly being TRBD1 (5 bases). V gave up 9 bases and J gave up 1 base, with 12 bases separating them. The CDR3 is made up of 13 amino acids. CDR1 is LNHDA and CDR2 is SQIVND in the germline V gene (reference sequence). This chain's CDR3 is CASLTGPNTEAFF. The CDR3 nucleotides read TGTGCCAGCCTAACGGGGCCGAACACTGAAGCTTTCTTT. Full variable domain (rest looked up from reference TRBV19 and TRBJ1-1): DGGITQSPKYLFRKEGQNVTLSCEQNLNHDAMYWYRQDPGQGLRLIYYSQIVNDFQKGDIAEGYSVSREKKESFPLTVTSAQKNPTAFYLCASLTGPNTEAFFGQGTRLTVV.

This clonotype occurred a few times. V and J are TRBV4-3 and TRBJ2-4; D gene unclear. From germline, CDR1 is LGHNA and CDR2 YSLEER. There are 15 residues in the CDR3. The ends were cut back, 0 bases at V and 3 bases at J, with 9 bases in the middle. The CDR3 DNA reads TGCGCCAGCAGCCAAGAACAAACCAGCAAAAACATTCAGTACTTC. As protein: CASSQEQTSKNIQYF.

The J gene is TRBJ2-6, the V gene TRBV7-3, with D unclear. V lost 10 bases and J 1 base, leaving 11 bases between the germline ends. The CDR3 covers 14 residues. From germline, CDR1 is SGHTA and CDR2 FQGTGA. DNA for the CDR3: TGTGCCACCCCCGATTTTTCTGGGGCCAACGTCCTGACTTTC. Protein: CATPDFSGANVLTF. The full variable domain, completed using reference TRBV7-3 and TRBJ2-6, is GAGVSQTPSNKVTEKGKYVELRCDPISGHTALYWYRQSLGQGPEFLIYFQGTGAADDSGLPNDRFFAVRPEGSVSTLKIQRTERGDSAVYLCATPDFSGANVLTFGAGSRLTVL.

This clonotype was detected a few times. The genes are TRBV4-1 and TRBJ1-2, with D possibly matching TRBD1 (5 bases). Trimming removed 0 bases at V and 5 bases at J, with 25 bases between. Germline V lookup: CDR1 MGHRA, CDR2 YSYEKL. This CDR3 region has 19 residues. The CDR3 is CASSQDRWVGADRIYGYTF. DNA of the CDR3: TGCGCCAGCAGCCAAGATCGTTGGGTCGGGGCCGACAGAATTTATGGCTACACCTTC.

This clonotype was detected only a few times. The V call is TRBV7-8, the J call TRBJ1-3; D is unclear. Germline CDR1 SGHVS, CDR2 FQNEAQ. This CDR3 comprises 18 residues. The V and J ends lost 2 bases and 0 bases respectively, with 17 bases between them. The CDR3 loop reads CASSLFAASEASGNTIYF. CDR3 nucleotide sequence: TGTGCCAGCAGCTTATTCGCGGCCAGCGAAGCCTCTGGAAACACCATATATTTT.

This clonotype was observed a handful of times. The CDR3 here is CASREDTNQETQYF. CDR3 bases: TGCGCCAGCAGAGAGGATACCAACCAAGAGACCCAGTACTTC. The chain uses TRBV5-1 and TRBJ2-5; D is undetermined. Germline CDR1 and CDR2: SGHRS and YFSETQ. There are 14 residues in the CDR3. With 5 bases removed from V and 0 bases from J, the gap between germline ends came to 11 bases.

This clonotype was seen more than once but under ten times. The CDR3 region is CASSLPQGNTEAFF. CDR3 DNA sequence: TGCGCCAGCAGCTTGCCCCAGGGGAACACTGAAGCTTTCTTT. The chain combines TRBV5-1 with TRBJ1-1; a possible D gene is TRBD1 (5 bases). Germline V gene data show CDR1 as SGHRS and CDR2 as YFSETQ. This CDR3 contains 14 residues. The V end lost 1 base, the J end lost 1 base, and 8 bases lay between the germline ends.

This sequence joins TRBV3-1 and TRBJ2-7; D possibly matches TRBD1 or TRBD2 (5 bases each). Germline assignment: CDR1 LGHDT and CDR2 YNNKEL (reference sequence). V was trimmed by 0 bases and J by 5 bases, leaving 11 bases between them. The CDR3 is made up of 14 amino acids. DNA for the CDR3: TGTGCCAGCAGCCAAGATGGCAGGGACCACGAGCAGTACGTC. Its translation: CASSQDGRDHEQYV.